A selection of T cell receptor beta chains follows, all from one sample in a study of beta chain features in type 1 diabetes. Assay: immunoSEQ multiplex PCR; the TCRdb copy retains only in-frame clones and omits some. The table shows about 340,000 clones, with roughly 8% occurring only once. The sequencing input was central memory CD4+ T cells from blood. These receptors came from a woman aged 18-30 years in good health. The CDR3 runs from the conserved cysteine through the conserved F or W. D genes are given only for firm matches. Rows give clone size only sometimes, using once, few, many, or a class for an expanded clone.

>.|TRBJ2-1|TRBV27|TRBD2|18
CASGKPGLAGGLMNEQFF
TGTGCCAGCGGGAAACCGGGACTAGCGGGAGGGCTAATGAATGAGCAGTTCTTC
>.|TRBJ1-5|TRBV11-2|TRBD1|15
CASSTGQGAWQPQHF
TGTGCCAGCAGCACCGGACAGGGGGCCTGGCAGCCCCAGCATTTT
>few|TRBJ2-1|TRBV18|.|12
CASSPRQNEQFF
TGTGCCAGCTCACCACGGCAAAATGAGCAGTTCTTC
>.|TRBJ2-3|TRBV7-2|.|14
CASSLAGPGVTQYF
TGTGCCAGCAGCTTAGCGGGCCCAGGGGTTACGCAGTATTTT
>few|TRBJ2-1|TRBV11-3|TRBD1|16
CASSRWDSKGHNEQFF
TGTGCCAGCAGCCGATGGGACAGTAAGGGTCACAATGAGCAGTTCTTC
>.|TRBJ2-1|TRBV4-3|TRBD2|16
CASSQNWASGYNEQFF
TGCGCCAGCAGCCAAAATTGGGCTAGCGGGTACAATGAGCAGTTCTTC
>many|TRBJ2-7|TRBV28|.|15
CASSLAGTSGYEQYF
TGTGCCAGCAGTTTAGCCGGGACATCTGGCTACGAGCAGTACTTC
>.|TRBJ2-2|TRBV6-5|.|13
CASSNLYTGELFF
TGTGCCAGCAGTAACCTGTACACCGGGGAGCTGTTTTTT
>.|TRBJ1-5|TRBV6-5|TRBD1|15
CASGTGGAGGQPQHF
TGTGCCAGCGGGACAGGGGGCGCGGGGGGACAGCCCCAGCATTTT
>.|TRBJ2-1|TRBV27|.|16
CASSRPPPTTSNEQFF
TGTGCCAGCAGTCGGCCCCCACCGACCACTAGTAATGAGCAGTTCTTC
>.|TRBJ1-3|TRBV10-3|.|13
CAISGQSGNTIYF
TGTGCCATCAGCGGACAGAGTGGAAACACCATATATTTT
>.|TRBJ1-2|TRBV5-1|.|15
CASSLAAGANYGYTF
TGCGCCAGCAGCTTGGCCGCCGGAGCTAACTATGGCTACACCTTC
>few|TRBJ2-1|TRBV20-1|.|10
CSALENEQFF
TGCAGTGCCCTGGAAAATGAGCAGTTCTTC
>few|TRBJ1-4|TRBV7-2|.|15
CASSRLWTESEKLFF
TGTGCCAGCAGCCGATTATGGACAGAAAGTGAAAAACTGTTTTTT
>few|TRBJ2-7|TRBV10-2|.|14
CASRRLVLSYEQYF
TGCGCCAGCAGAAGACTAGTGCTCTCCTACGAGCAGTACTTC
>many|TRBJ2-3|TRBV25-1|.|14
CASSDWRSTDTQYF
TGTGCCAGCAGTGATTGGCGGAGCACAGATACGCAGTATTTT
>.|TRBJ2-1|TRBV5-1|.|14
CASSWGGPYNEQFF
TGCGCCAGCAGCTGGGGGGGCCCCTACAATGAGCAGTTCTTC
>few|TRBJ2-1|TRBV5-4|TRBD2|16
CASSFGGTSTYNEQFF
TGTGCCAGCAGCTTTGGGGGGACTAGTACCTACAATGAGCAGTTCTTC
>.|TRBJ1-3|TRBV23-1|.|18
CASSQSTVGSGSGNTIYF
TGCGCCAGCAGTCAATCTACGGTAGGTAGCGGCTCTGGAAACACCATATATTTT